These T cell receptor beta chains were read from a single sample in a study of control samples from healthy donors and cancer patients. Sequencing was performed with immunoSEQ multiplex PCR; in TCRdb, only in-frame clones are kept and a portion is missing. The table shows roughly 120,000 clones, with approximately 90% occurring only once. Sequencing input: blood. Receptors originate from a woman aged 45-65 years in good health. Each CDR3 is given with its conserved first and last residue. Fields, in order: V gene, D gene, J gene, CDR3 protein. The D gene is left open where the match is weak.

V: TRBV24-1; D: NA; J: TRBJ2-3; CDR3: CATSDPGPLHREDPVDTQYF
V: TRBV10-3; D: NA; J: TRBJ1-1; CDR3: CAISNSGTPNTEAFF
V: TRBV12-3/TRBV12-4; D: NA; J: TRBJ1-1; CDR3: CASSSRGPTEAFF
V: TRBV30; D: NA; J: TRBJ1-2; CDR3: CAWSPGLQGYTF
V: TRBV7-3; D: NA; J: TRBJ2-5; CDR3: CASSLTSQGSETQYF
V: TRBV13; D: NA; J: TRBJ1-1; CDR3: CASSLQGNTEAFF
V: TRBV9; D: NA; J: TRBJ1-1; CDR3: CASSDPANTEAFF
V: TRBV9; D: NA; J: TRBJ1-4; CDR3: CASSVGAGLGEKLFF
V: TRBV7-7; D: TRBD1; J: TRBJ1-4; CDR3: CASSDARQGSNEKLFF
V: TRBV7-3; D: TRBD2; J: TRBJ2-5; CDR3: CASSFGLAGGEETQYF
V: TRBV7-7; D: NA; J: TRBJ2-3; CDR3: CASSPFSGTGDTQYF
V: TRBV7-6; D: TRBD2; J: TRBJ2-1; CDR3: CASSALAGGLNEQFF
V: TRBV5-5; D: NA; J: TRBJ2-2; CDR3: CASSLIETGELFF
V: TRBV11-2; D: TRBD2; J: TRBJ2-1; CDR3: CASSRGAGGLGEQFF
V: TRBV6-2/TRBV6-3; D: NA; J: TRBJ2-1; CDR3: CASSPWATTTYNEQFF
V: TRBV6-5; D: NA; J: TRBJ1-3; CDR3: CASRTQGRSGNTIYF
V: TRBV5-4; D: TRBD1; J: TRBJ1-2; CDR3: CASSGTGGEYGYTF
V: TRBV2; D: NA; J: TRBJ1-6; CDR3: CASSEKSPLHF
V: TRBV18; D: TRBD2; J: TRBJ2-2; CDR3: CASSPTSGSRTGELFF
V: TRBV7-3; D: TRBD2; J: TRBJ2-1; CDR3: CASSLAFSGGDNEQFF
V: TRBV23-1; D: TRBD1; J: TRBJ1-1; CDR3: CASSHPGQGGCEAFF
V: TRBV4-2; D: NA; J: TRBJ2-1; CDR3: CASSQELRMEQFF
V: TRBV18; D: NA; J: TRBJ1-1; CDR3: CASSPLGYTEAFF
V: TRBV7-2; D: TRBD2; J: TRBJ2-1; CDR3: CASSLSTSALDNEQFF
V: TRBV27; D: TRBD1; J: TRBJ1-1; CDR3: CASSLRPGGSTEAFF
V: TRBV29-1; D: TRBD2; J: TRBJ2-4; CDR3: CSAGLAGGPDIQYF
V: TRBV20-1; D: TRBD1; J: TRBJ2-3; CDR3: CSASGTAHTDTQYF
V: TRBV5-1; D: NA; J: TRBJ1-6; CDR3: CASSQDLYSPLHF
V: TRBV12-3/TRBV12-4; D: NA; J: TRBJ2-3; CDR3: CASSLTAGDTQYF
V: TRBV7-9; D: NA; J: TRBJ2-7; CDR3: CASRTTGQNYEQYF
V: TRBV28; D: NA; J: TRBJ1-5; CDR3: CASSSLGGNQPQHF
V: TRBV27; D: TRBD1; J: TRBJ2-2; CDR3: CASRDRGLNTEELFF
V: TRBV11-2; D: NA; J: TRBJ2-5; CDR3: CASSLARGIYAETQYF
V: TRBV7-8; D: NA; J: TRBJ1-5; CDR3: CASSYEVDQPQHF
V: TRBV4-3; D: NA; J: TRBJ2-2; CDR3: CASSTRARTDTGELFF
V: TRBV6-5; D: NA; J: TRBJ1-1; CDR3: CASSQKGVTEAFF
V: TRBV6-5; D: TRBD1; J: TRBJ1-2; CDR3: CASSYSTGALSGYTF
V: TRBV5-1; D: TRBD1; J: TRBJ2-2; CDR3: CASSLYRGRRTGELFF
V: TRBV2; D: TRBD1; J: TRBJ1-1; CDR3: CASSERQGAEAFF
V: TRBV7-3; D: TRBD2; J: TRBJ2-3; CDR3: CASSVGLSAVTDTQYF
V: TRBV5-1; D: NA; J: TRBJ1-4; CDR3: CASRQGPEGEKLFF
V: TRBV11-1; D: NA; J: TRBJ2-1; CDR3: CASSLAQTTYNEQFF
V: TRBV12-3/TRBV12-4; D: NA; J: TRBJ1-1; CDR3: CASSRTKGTEAFF
V: TRBV18; D: TRBD2; J: TRBJ2-2; CDR3: CASSPEGLNTGELFF
V: TRBV11-2; D: TRBD1; J: TRBJ1-2; CDR3: CASSLGQGFDYGYTF
V: TRBV12-3/TRBV12-4; D: NA; J: TRBJ1-2; CDR3: CASSLARGDGYTF
V: TRBV13; D: NA; J: TRBJ1-2; CDR3: CASSFFLDRNGYTF
V: TRBV4-2; D: TRBD2; J: TRBJ2-2; CDR3: CASSQDQAAGGNTGELFF
V: TRBV5-1; D: TRBD2; J: TRBJ2-7; CDR3: CASSSSGGGALPYEQYF
V: TRBV28; D: NA; J: TRBJ1-2; CDR3: CASSLRLGGGYTF
V: TRBV12-3/TRBV12-4; D: NA; J: TRBJ2-5; CDR3: CASTSGETQYF
V: TRBV5-1; D: NA; J: TRBJ1-2; CDR3: CASSPDGQGYGYTF
V: TRBV5-8; D: NA; J: TRBJ1-2; CDR3: CASSLGLLPF
V: TRBV6-5; D: NA; J: TRBJ1-6; CDR3: CASSYSRRPSNSPLHF